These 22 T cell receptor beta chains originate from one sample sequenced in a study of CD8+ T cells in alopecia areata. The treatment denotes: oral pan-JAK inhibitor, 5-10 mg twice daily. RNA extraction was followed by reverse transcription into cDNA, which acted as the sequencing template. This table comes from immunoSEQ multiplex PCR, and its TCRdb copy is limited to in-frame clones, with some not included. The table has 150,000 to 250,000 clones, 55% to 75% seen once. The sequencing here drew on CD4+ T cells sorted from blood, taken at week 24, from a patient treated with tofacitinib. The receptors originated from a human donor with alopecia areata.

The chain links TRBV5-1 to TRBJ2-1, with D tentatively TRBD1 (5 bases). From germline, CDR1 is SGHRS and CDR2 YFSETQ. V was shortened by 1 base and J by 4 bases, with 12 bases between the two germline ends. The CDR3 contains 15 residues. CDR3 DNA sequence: TGCGCCAGCAGCTTGCAGGGTTCAGGTTACAATGAGCAGTTCTTC. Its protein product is CASSLQGSGYNEQFF.

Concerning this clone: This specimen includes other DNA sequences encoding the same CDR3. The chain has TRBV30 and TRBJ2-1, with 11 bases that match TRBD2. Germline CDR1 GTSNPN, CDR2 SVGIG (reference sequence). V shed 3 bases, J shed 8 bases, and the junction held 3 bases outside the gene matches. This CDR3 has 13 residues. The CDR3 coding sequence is TGTGCCTGGAGCGGGACTAGCGGCGATGAGCAGTTCTTC. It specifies CAWSGTSGDEQFF.

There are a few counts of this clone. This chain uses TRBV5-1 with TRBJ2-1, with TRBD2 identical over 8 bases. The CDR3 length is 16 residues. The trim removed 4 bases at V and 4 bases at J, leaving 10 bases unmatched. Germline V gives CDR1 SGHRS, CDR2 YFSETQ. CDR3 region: CASSREGSSLYNEQFF. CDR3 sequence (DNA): TGCGCCAGCAGCCGGGAGGGTTCCTCATTGTACAATGAGCAGTTCTTC.

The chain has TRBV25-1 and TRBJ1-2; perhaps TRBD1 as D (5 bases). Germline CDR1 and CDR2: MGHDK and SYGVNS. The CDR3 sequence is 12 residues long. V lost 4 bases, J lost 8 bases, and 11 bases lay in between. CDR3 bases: TGTGCCAGCAGTGGGGGGACGGGAGGCTACACCTTC. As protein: CASSGGTGGYTF.

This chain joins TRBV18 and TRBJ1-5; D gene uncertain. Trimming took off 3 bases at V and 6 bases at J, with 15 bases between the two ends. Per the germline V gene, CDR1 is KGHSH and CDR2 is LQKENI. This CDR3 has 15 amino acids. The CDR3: CASSPLINEGQPQHF. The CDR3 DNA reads TGTGCCAGCTCACCCCTCATCAACGAGGGTCAGCCCCAGCATTTT.

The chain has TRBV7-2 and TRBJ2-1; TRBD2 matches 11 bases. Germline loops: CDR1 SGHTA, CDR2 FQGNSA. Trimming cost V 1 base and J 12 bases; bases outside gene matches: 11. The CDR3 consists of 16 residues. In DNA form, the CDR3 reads TGTGCCAGCAGCTTAGTTGGGTTAGCGGGAGGGGTCGCGCAGTTCTTC. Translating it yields CASSLVGLAGGVAQFF. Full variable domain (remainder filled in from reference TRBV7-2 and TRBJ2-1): GAGVSQSPSNKVTEKGKDVELRCDPISGHTALYWYRQSLGQGLEFLIYFQGNSAPDKSGLPSDRFSAERTGGSVSTLTIQRTQQEDSAVYLCASSLVGLAGGVAQFFGPGTRLTVL.

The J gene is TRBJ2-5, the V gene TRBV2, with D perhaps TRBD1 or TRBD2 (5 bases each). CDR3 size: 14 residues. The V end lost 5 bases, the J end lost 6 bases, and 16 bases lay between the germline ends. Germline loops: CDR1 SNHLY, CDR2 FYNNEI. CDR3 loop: CASSWGGLDKTQYF. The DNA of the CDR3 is TGTGCCAGCAGTTGGGGCGGGCTAGACAAGACCCAGTACTTC.

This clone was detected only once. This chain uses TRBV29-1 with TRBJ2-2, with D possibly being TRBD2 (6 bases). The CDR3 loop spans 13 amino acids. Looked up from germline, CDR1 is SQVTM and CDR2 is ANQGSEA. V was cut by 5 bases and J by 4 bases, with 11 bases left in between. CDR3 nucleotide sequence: TGCAGCGTTCCGGGGGAAGGCACCGGGGAGCTGTTTTTT. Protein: CSVPGEGTGELFF.

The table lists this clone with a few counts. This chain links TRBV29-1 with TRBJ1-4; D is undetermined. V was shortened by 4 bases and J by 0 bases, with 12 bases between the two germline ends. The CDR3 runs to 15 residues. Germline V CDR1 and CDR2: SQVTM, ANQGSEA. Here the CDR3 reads CSVGLGRATNEKLFF. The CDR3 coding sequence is TGCAGCGTTGGCCTTGGACGCGCAACTAATGAAAAACTGTTTTTT.

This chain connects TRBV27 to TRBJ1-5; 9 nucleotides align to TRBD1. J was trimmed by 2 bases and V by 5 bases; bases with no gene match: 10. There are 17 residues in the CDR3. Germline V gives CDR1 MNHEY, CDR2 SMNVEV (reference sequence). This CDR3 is CASSLTGGEGGNQPQHF. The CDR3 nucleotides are TGTGCCAGCAGTCTCACAGGGGGCGAAGGCGGCAATCAGCCCCAGCATTTT.

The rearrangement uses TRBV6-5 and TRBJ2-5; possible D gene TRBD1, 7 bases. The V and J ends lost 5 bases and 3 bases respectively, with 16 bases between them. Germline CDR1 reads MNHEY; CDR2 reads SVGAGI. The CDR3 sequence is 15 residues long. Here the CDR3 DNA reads TGTGCCAGCAGTCCGCGGACAGGAGGGGAAGAGACCCAGTACTTC. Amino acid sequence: CASSPRTGGEETQYF.

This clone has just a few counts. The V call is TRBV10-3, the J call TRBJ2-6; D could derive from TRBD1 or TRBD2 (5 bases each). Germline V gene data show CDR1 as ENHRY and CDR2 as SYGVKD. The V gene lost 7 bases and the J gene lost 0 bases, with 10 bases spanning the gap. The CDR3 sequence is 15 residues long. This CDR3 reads CAITGADSGANVLTF. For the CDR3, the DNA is TGTGCCATCACCGGGGCCGACTCTGGGGCCAACGTCCTGACTTTC.

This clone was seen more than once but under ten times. CDR3 DNA: TGTGCCAGCAGCCTTTCATACCAATCGGGTGAAAAACTGTTTTTT. This encodes CASSLSYQSGEKLFF. The rearrangement joins TRBV27 to TRBJ1-4; no reliable D call. Germline loops: CDR1 MNHEY, CDR2 SMNVEV (reference sequence). This CDR3 contains 15 residues. V dropped 6 bases and J dropped 7 bases, with 18 bases sitting between them.

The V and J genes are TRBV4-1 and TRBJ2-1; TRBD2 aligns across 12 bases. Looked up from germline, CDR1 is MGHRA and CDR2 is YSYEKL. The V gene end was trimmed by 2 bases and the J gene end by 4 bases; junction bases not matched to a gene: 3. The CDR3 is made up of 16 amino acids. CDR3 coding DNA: TGCGCCAGCAGCCAAACCCTAGCGGGGGGGTACAATGAGCAGTTCTTC. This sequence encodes CASSQTLAGGYNEQFF.

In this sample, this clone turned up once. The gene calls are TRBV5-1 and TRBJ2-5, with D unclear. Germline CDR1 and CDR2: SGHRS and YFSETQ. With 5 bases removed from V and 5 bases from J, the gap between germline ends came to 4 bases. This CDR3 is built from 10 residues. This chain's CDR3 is CASRGETQYF. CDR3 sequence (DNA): TGCGCCAGCAGGGGGGAGACCCAGTACTTC.

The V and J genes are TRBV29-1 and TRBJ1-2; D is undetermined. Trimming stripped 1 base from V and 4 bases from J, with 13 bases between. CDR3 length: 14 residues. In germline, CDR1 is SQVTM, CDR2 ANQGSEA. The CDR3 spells CSVEAVEAGYGYTF. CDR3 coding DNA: TGCAGCGTTGAAGCGGTGGAGGCAGGCTATGGCTACACCTTC.

Here the CDR3 DNA reads TGTGCCAGCAGTCTTAGCGGGAGGGCCCAGAATGAGCAGTTCTTC. Its translation is CASSLSGRAQNEQFF. The chain joins TRBV6-5 to TRBJ2-1; 11 bases align to TRBD2. Germline V gene data show CDR1 as MNHEY and CDR2 as SVGAGI. The CDR3 spans 15 residues. V gave up 5 bases and J gave up 7 bases; unmatched junction bases: 7.

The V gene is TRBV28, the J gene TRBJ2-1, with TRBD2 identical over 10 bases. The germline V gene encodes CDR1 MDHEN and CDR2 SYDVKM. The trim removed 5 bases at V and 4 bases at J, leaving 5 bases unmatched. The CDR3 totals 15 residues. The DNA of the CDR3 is TGTGCCAGCAGTCAGAGACTAGCGGGTTACAATGAGCAGTTCTTC. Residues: CASSQRLAGYNEQFF.

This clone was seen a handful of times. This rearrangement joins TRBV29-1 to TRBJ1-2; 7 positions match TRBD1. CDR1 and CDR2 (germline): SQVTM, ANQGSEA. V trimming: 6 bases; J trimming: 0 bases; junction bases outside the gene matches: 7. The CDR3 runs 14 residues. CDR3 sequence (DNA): TGCAGCGTCCGCGGGGACAGCTCTAACTATGGCTACACCTTC. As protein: CSVRGDSSNYGYTF.

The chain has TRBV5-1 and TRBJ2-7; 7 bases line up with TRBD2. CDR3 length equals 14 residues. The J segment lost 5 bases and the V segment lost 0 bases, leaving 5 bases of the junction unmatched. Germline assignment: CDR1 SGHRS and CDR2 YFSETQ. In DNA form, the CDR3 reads TGCGCCAGCAGCTTGGTCGCGGGAGAAAACGAGCAGTACTTC. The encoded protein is CASSLVAGENEQYF.

CDR3 residues: CASSLMGQGGDTEAFF. In DNA, the CDR3 is TGCGCCAGCAGCTTGATGGGACAGGGAGGAGACACTGAAGCTTTCTTT. The V call is TRBV5-1, the J call TRBJ1-1, with 9 positions matching TRBD1. With V trimmed by 1 base and J by 3 bases, 7 bases remained unmatched. The CDR3 sequence is 16 residues long. CDR1 and CDR2 from the germline V gene are SGHRS and YFSETQ.

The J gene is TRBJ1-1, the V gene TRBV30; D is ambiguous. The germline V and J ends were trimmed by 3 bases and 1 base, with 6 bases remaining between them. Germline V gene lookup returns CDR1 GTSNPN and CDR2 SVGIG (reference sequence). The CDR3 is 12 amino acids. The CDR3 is CAWSPGNTEAFF. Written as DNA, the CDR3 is TGTGCCTGGAGCCCAGGGAACACTGAAGCTTTCTTT.